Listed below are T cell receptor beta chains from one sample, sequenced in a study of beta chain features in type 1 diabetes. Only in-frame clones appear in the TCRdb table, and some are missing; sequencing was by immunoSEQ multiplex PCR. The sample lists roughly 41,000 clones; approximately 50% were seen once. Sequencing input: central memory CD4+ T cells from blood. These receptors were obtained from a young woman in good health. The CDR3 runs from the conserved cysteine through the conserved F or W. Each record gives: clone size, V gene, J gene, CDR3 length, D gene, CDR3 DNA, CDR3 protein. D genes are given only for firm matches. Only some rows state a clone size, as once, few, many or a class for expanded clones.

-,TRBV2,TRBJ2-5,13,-,TGTGCCAGCAGTGGCGGACAGACGCAGACCCAGTACTTC,CASSGGQTQTQYF
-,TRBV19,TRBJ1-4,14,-,TGTGCCAGTAGTATTTGGGGCCAGAATGAAAAACTGTTTTTT,CASSIWGQNEKLFF
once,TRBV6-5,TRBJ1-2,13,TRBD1,TGTGCCAGCAGGGCTGACAGGGGTGGGGGCTACACCTTC,CASRADRGGGYTF
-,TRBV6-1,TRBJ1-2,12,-,-,CASNYGVGEGTF
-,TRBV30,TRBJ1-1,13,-,TGTGCCTGGAGTGTAGCATTCGTCACTGAAGCTTTCTTT,CAWSVAFVTEAFF
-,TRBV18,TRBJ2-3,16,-,TGTGCCAGCTCACCGTCGACAGGTTTTAGCACAGATACGCAGTATTTT,CASSPSTGFSTDTQYF
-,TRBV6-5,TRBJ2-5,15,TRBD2,TGTGCCAGCAGTGTGTCCGTAGGCGGGAGGGAGACCCAGTACTTC,CASSVSVGGRETQYF
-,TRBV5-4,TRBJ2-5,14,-,TGTGCCAGCAGCTTGGTAGGGGGAAAAGAGACCCAGTACTTC,CASSLVGGKETQYF
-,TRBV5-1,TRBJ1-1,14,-,TGCGCCAGCAGCTTGCAGGCAGAGAACACTGAAGCTTTCTTT,CASSLQAENTEAFF
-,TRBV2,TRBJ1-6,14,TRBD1,TGTGCCAGCAGCCTGGACAGGGCGACCTCACCCCTCCACTTT,CASSLDRATSPLHF
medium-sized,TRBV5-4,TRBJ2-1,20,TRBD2,TGTGCCAGCAGCTTGGCACGATTGACTAGCGGGGGCCTCTCCTACAATGAGCAGTTCTTC,CASSLARLTSGGLSYNEQFF
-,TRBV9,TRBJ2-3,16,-,TGTGCCAGCAGCGTAGCTGGGACACCGGGCACAGATACGCAGTATTTT,CASSVAGTPGTDTQYF
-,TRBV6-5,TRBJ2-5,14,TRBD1,TGTGCCAGCAGTTCTTACAGGGGCCGAGAGACCCAGTACTTC,CASSSYRGRETQYF
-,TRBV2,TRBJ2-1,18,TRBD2,TGTGCCAGCAGTGATAAAAATCAGCTAGCGGGTAAGAATAATGAGCAGTTCTTC,CASSDKNQLAGKNNEQFF
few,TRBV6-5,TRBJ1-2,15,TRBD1,TGTGCCAGCAGTTACTCTACAGGGGGCGACTATGGCTACACCTTC,CASSYSTGGDYGYTF
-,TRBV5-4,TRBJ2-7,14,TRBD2,TGTGCCAGCAGCTGGGGCGGGGGGGCGGACGAGCAGTACTTC,CASSWGGGADEQYF
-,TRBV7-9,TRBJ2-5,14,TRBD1,TGTGCCAGCAGTTGGACAGGGGCCCAAGAGACCCAGTACTTC,CASSWTGAQETQYF
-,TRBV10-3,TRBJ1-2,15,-,TGTGCCATCAGTGAGAGCGGACCCTCTAACTATGGCTACACCTTC,CAISESGPSNYGYTF
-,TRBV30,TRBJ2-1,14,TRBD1,TGTGCCTGGGACCGGGACAGGGGGGGAAATGAGCAGTTCTTC,CAWDRDRGGNEQFF
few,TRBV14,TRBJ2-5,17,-,TGTGCCAGCAGCCAAGAAGGGTTGGCAGGGCGGCAAGAGACCCAGTACTTC,CASSQEGLAGRQETQYF
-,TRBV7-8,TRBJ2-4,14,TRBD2,TGTGCCAGCAGCCCTAGTCCTAGCGGAGCTATTCAGTACTTC,CASSPSPSGAIQYF
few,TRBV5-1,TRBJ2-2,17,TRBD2,TGCGCCAGCAGCTTGGACGGGACTAGCGGACACACCGGGGAGCTGTTTTTT,CASSLDGTSGHTGELFF
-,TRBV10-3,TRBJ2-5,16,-,TGTGCCATCAGTGGCATGACCGGCTCGGATGCGGGGACCCAGTACTTC,CAISGMTGSDAGTQYF
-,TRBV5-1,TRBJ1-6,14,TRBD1,TGCGCCAGCAGGCTGAAGGGGGCAGAGTCACCCCTCCACTTT,CASRLKGAESPLHF
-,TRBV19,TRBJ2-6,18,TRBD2,TGTGCCAGTAGTATACTAGCGGGAGCCACCTCTGGGGCCAACGTCCTGACTTTC,CASSILAGATSGANVLTF
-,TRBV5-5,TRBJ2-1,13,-,TGTGCCAGCAGCTTGGTCAGTTACAATGAGCAGTTCTTC,CASSLVSYNEQFF
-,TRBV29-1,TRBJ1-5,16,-,TGCAGCGTTGAAGGGCAGGACATGTATAGCAATCAGCCCCAGCATTTT,CSVEGQDMYSNQPQHF
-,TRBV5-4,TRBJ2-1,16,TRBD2,TGTGCCAGCAGCGCGTTCGGGACTAGCGGGAGTGATGAGCAGTTCTTC,CASSAFGTSGSDEQFF
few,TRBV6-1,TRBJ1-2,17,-,TGTGCCAGCAGTGAAGCAGGACAGTTTCCTGAGTACTATGGCTACACCTTC,CASSEAGQFPEYYGYTF
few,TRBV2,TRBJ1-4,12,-,TGTGCCAGCAGTGAAAGCGGTGAAAAACTGTTTTTT,CASSESGEKLFF
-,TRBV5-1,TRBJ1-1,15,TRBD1,TGCGCCAGCAGCCTCTGGACAGGGCCGAACACTGAAGCTTTCTTT,CASSLWTGPNTEAFF
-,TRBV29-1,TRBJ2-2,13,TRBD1,TGCAGCGTCGGTACGACAGGGTTCGGGGAGCTGTTTTTT,CSVGTTGFGELFF
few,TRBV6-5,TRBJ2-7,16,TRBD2,TGTGCCAGCAGTTACGGGGGGAGCGGGAGATCCTACGAGCAGTACTTC,CASSYGGSGRSYEQYF
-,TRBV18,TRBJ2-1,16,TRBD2,TGTGCCAGCTCACCACCGGCTAGCGGGAACCCCAATGAGCAGTTCTTC,CASSPPASGNPNEQFF
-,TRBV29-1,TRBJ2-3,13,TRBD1,TGCAGCGTTATGGGACAGGGGCCAGATACGCAGTATTTT,CSVMGQGPDTQYF
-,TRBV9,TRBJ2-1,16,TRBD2,TGTGCCAGCAGCCCGAGCGGGGGCCTCTCCTACAATGAGCAGTTCTTC,CASSPSGGLSYNEQFF
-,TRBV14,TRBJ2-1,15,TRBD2,TGTGCCAGCAGCCAGGTAGCGGGAGGGTACAATGAGCAGTTCTTC,CASSQVAGGYNEQFF
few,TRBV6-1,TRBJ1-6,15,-,TGTGCCAGCTTTTTTTGGGGCTCGGGTAATTCACCCCTCCACTTT,CASFFWGSGNSPLHF
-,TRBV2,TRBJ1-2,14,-,TGTGCCAGCAGTGACGTAGTTCGGGACTATGGCTACACCTTC,CASSDVVRDYGYTF
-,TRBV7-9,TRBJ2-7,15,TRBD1,TGTGCCAGCAGTGTCGACGGGACAGGGCAATACGAGCAGTACTTC,CASSVDGTGQYEQYF
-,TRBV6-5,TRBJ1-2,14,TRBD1,TGTGCCAGCAGTTACTCTGGACAGGGCGGCGGCTACACCTTC,CASSYSGQGGGYTF